The entry below describes one T cell receptor (beta chain). Its antigen is unidentified. A much bigger clone sits one base away, suggesting this may be a read error. A single record per CDR3 protein comes from TCRdb applying MiXCR to the PCR reads. The data show 60,000 to 80,000 distinct CDR3 sequences, around 20% seen once. The data belong to a study of molecular identifiers for immune sequencing clone quantification. The study's findings and limits: More than 99% of effector molecules, versus under 1% of naive-cell molecules, belonged to clones above 20 RNA copies. Highly expanded clone sizes could be underestimated by identical TCR molecules that share a barcode. Among more than 850,000 naive cells, spiked Jurkat TCR RNA from a single cell was reportedly detectable.

The CD8+CD4-CCR7+CD45RA+ phenotype defined the sorted naive CD8 T cells. Germline V gene data show CDR1 as ENHRY and CDR2 as SYGVKD. The CDR3 covers 13 residues. The TCR originated in a human donor in good health. Some libraries in this study had Jurkat cell RNA spiked in. V and J are TRBV10-3 and TRBJ2-1, with 10 bases that match TRBD2. The sequenced material came from naive CD8+ T cells from blood, with Jurkat cell RNA spiked in. Subset: FACS-sorted CD8+CD4-CCR7+CD45RA+ naive T cells. The DNA of the CDR3 is TGTGCCATCCTAGCGGGAGAAAACAATGAGCAGCTCTTC. Amino acids: CAILAGENNEQLF.